This passage covers 13 T cell receptor beta chains from one sample sequenced in a study of T cell responses to AZD1222 COVID-19 vaccine. The repertoire was sequenced with immunoSEQ multiplex PCR; TCRdb's copy has only in-frame clones and lacks some. The sample has 150,000 or so clones; 80% to 90% are singletons. Here the sequenced sample was peripheral blood, taken after recovery from COVID-19. Receptors originate from an adult who had recovered from COVID-19.

The CDR3, as DNA: TGTGCCACCAGTGATGTCCCCAGCGGGAGGCTTAACACCGGGGAGCTGTTTTTT. Protein: CATSDVPSGRLNTGELFF. The V gene is TRBV24-1, the J gene TRBJ2-2; 9 bases match TRBD2. Losses at the gene ends were 3 bases for V and 2 bases for J; bases not matched to a gene: 9. CDR3 length equals 18 residues. CDR1 is KGHDR, CDR2 SFDVKD, per germline.

The chain has TRBV3-1 (or the pseudogene TRBV3-2) and TRBJ1-2; 7 nucleotides line up with TRBD1. Germline V gene sequence: CDR1 LGHDT, CDR2 YNNKEL (reference sequence). J gave up 6 bases and V 0 bases, and 10 bases lay outside the gene matches. This CDR3 has 16 amino acids. CDR3 coding DNA: TGTGCCAGCAGCCAAGATATAGGGGGCGTCATCAATGGCTACACCTTC. Translated: CASSQDIGGVINGYTF.

J is TRBJ2-7 and V is TRBV5-1, with a tentative D call TRBD1 (6 bases). The germline CDR1 and CDR2 sequences are SGHRS and YFSETQ. This CDR3 has 14 residues. V was clipped by 2 bases and J by 4 bases, with 13 bases between them. The CDR3 region has the DNA TGCGCCAGCAGCTTCGGTCAGGGGTTGTACGAGCAGTACTTC. It yields the protein CASSFGQGLYEQYF.

The gene calls are TRBV14 and TRBJ2-5, with D perhaps matching TRBD2 (6 bases). V lost 3 bases to trimming and J lost 5 bases, with 7 bases between them. Germline values: CDR1 SGHDN, CDR2 FVKESK. This CDR3 is 12 amino acids long. The CDR3 region is CASSHSGETQYF. The CDR3 DNA is TGTGCCAGCAGCCACAGCGGGGAGACCCAGTACTTC.

The chain recombines TRBV19 with TRBJ1-1; D ambiguous. The CDR3 has 12 amino acids. The germline V gene has CDR1 LNHDA and CDR2 SQIVND (reference sequence). Trimming took off 7 bases at V and 8 bases at J, with 14 bases between the two ends. The CDR3 spells CASTWGRVEAFF. CDR3 coding DNA: TGTGCCAGTACCTGGGGTAGGGTCGAAGCTTTCTTT.

This clone was detected only once. The chain recombines TRBV7-9 with TRBJ2-1; perhaps D is TRBD1 or TRBD2 (7 bases each). Trimming removed 5 bases from V and 11 bases from J, with 13 bases in between. Germline CDR1 is SEHNR and CDR2 is FQNEAQ (reference sequence). The CDR3 runs to 12 residues. The CDR3 here is CASSGRGGKQFF. CDR3 DNA: TGTGCCAGCAGCGGCAGGGGGGGGAAGCAGTTCTTC. The full variable domain, its missing parts supplied by reference TRBV7-9 and TRBJ2-1, is DTGVSQNPRHKITKRGQNVTFRCDPISEHNRLYWYRQTLGQGPEFLTYFQNEAQLEKSRLLSDRFSAERPKGSFSTLEIQRTEQGDSAMYLCASSGRGGKQFFGPGTRLTVL.

The V call is TRBV18, the J call TRBJ1-2, with 12 bases identical to TRBD1. The CDR3 runs to 17 residues. Germline assignment: CDR1 KGHSH and CDR2 LQKENI. V shed 4 bases, J shed 0 bases, and the junction held 6 bases outside the gene matches. Here the CDR3 reads CASSLSGTGGTNYGYTF. The DNA for the CDR3 is TGTGCCAGCTCACTTTCCGGGACAGGGGGCACTAACTATGGCTACACCTTC.

This clone was detected once. This rearrangement joins TRBV12-2 to TRBJ1-1. TRBV12-2 is a known pseudogene. CDR3 length: 14 amino acids. The CDR3 nucleotides are TGTGCAAGTCGCTTTCAGGGAGGGGGCACTGAAGCTTTCTTT. Translating gives CASRFQGGGTEAFF.

The rearrangement joins TRBV7-2 to TRBJ1-2, with TRBD1 matching 10 bases. Unmatched junction bases numbered 3, after V lost 1 base and J lost 4 bases. The CDR3 loop spans 15 amino acids. Germline V gene data show CDR1 as SGHTA and CDR2 as FQGNSA. Here the CDR3 reads CASSLGTGGFYGYTF. The CDR3 bases are TGTGCCAGCAGCTTAGGGACAGGGGGATTCTATGGCTACACCTTC. Together with reference TRBV7-2 and TRBJ1-2, the CDR3 gives the full variable domain: GAGVSQSPSNKVTEKGKDVELRCDPISGHTALYWYRQSLGQGLEFLIYFQGNSAPDKSGLPSDRFSAERTGGSVSTLTIQRTQQEDSAVYLCASSLGTGGFYGYTFGSGTRLTVV.

As to this clone: Its ends do not fully match the called genes, so a read error is possible. The rearrangement links TRBV7-3 to TRBJ2-2; 7 nucleotides agree with TRBD1. This CDR3 is built from 18 residues. Germline loops: CDR1 SGHTA, CDR2 FQGTGA. CDR3 in DNA: TGTGCCAGCAGCTTAAAATGGTCCAGGACAGGTGAACACCGGGGAGCTGTTTTT. Translating it yields CASSLKWSRTGEHRGAVF.

J is TRBJ2-2 and V is TRBV11-2, with 12 bases matching TRBD2. The CDR3 has 18 amino acids. In germline, CDR1 is SGHAT, CDR2 FQNNGV. J lost 0 bases, V lost 5 bases, and 7 bases had no gene match. Written as DNA, the CDR3 is TGTGCCAGCAGCGAGAGGGGGACTAGCGGGTCGAACACCGGGGAGCTGTTTTTT. Translated, it gives CASSERGTSGSNTGELFF.

This clone has only one observation. V is TRBV7-8 and J is TRBJ1-5; D is unclear. The CDR3 runs to 15 residues. Between the trimmed V and J ends, which lost 1 base and 0 bases, there was a span of 7 bases. Per germline, CDR1 SGHVS and CDR2 FQNEAQ. CDR3 sequence: CASSLGRDSNQPQHF. In DNA, the CDR3 is TGTGCCAGCAGCTTAGGTCGGGATAGCAATCAGCCCCAGCATTTT.

The chain employs TRBV28 and TRBJ1-5; no firm D call. The germline V and J ends were trimmed by 5 bases and 6 bases, with 14 bases remaining between them. Germline loops: CDR1 MDHEN, CDR2 SYDVKM. The CDR3 has 14 amino acids. The chain's CDR3 is CASSIDAEIQPQHF. DNA for the CDR3: TGTGCCAGCAGTATAGACGCAGAGATTCAGCCCCAGCATTTT.